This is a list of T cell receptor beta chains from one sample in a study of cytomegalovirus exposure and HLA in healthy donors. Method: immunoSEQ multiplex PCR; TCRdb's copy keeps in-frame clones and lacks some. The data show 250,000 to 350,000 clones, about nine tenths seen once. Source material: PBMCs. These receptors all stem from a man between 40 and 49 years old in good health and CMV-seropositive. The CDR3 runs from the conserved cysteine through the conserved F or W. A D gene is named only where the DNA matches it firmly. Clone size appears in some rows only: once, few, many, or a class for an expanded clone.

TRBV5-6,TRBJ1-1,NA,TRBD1,TGTGCCAGCAGCCCCACAGGGGGAGGGAACACTGAAGCTTTCTTT,CASSPTGGGNTEAFF
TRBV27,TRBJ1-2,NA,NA,TGTGCCAGCAGTCACCGGGATGGCTATGGCTACACCTTC,CASSHRDGYGYTF
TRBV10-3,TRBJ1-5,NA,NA,TGTGCCATCAGTGAGTCGTTAAATCAGCCCCAGCATTTT,CAISESLNQPQHF
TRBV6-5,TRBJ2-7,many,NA,TGTGCCAGCAGTGACAGATCTCAGCAGTACTTC,CASSDRSQQYF
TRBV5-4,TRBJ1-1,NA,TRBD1,TGTGCCAGCACCCTAAGGGGGACAGGGGACACTGAAGCTTTCTTT,CASTLRGTGDTEAFF
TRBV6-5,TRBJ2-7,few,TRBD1,TGTGCCAGCAGAAGGACAGGGGGCTACGAGCAGTACTTC,CASRRTGGYEQYF
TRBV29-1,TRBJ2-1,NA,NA,TGCAGCGTTGAGGGGAGTCGAAGCTCCTACAATGAGCAGTTCTTC,CSVEGSRSSYNEQFF
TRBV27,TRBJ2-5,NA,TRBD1,TGTGCCAGCAGTTCACGATTCCAGGGACAGAAAGAGACCCAGTACTTC,CASSSRFQGQKETQYF
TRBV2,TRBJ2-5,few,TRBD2,TGTGCCAGCAGTGCGGGACTAGCGGGAGGTCCCCCCGAGACCCAGTACTTC,CASSAGLAGGPPETQYF
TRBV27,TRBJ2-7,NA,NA,TGTGCCAGCAGTTTCGGTACAGGGATCTCCTACGAGCAGTACTTC,CASSFGTGISYEQYF
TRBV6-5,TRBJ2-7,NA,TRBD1,TGTGCCAGCAGTTACGGGACAGGGACCTACGAGCAGTACTTC,CASSYGTGTYEQYF
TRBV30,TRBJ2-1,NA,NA,TGTGCCTGGATGCGGGGTGAGCAGTTCTTC,CAWMRGEQFF
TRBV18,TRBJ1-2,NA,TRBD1,TGTGCCAGCTCACCAGCGGACACCGGGACAGGGTATGGCTACACCTTC,CASSPADTGTGYGYTF
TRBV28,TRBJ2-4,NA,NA,TGTGCCAGCAGATCGGCGGGCAGTAGCAAGGACATTCAGTACTTC,CASRSAGSSKDIQYF
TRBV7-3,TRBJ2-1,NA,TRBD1,TGTGCCAGCAGCCGCGACAGGGGATCCTACAATGAGCAGTTCTTC,CASSRDRGSYNEQFF
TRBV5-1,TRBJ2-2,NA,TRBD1,TGCGCCAGCAGCGTCCGGGACAGGGTAGGCGGGGAGCTGTTTTTT,CASSVRDRVGGELFF
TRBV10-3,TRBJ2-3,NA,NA,TGTGCCATCAGTGTGCTCGGAGGGGCGAGCACAGATACGCAGTATTTT,CAISVLGGASTDTQYF
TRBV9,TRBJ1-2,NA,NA,TGTGCCAGCAGCGTAGCGGCAGGGAACTATGGCTACACCTTC,CASSVAAGNYGYTF
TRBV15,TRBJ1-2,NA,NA,TGTGCCACCAGCAGAGATCGCGGCAGCGGGGGGGGCTACACCTTC,CATSRDRGSGGGYTF
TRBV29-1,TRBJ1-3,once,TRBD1,TGCAGCTATCGGACAGGGGTCTCTGGAAACACCATATATTTT,CSYRTGVSGNTIYF
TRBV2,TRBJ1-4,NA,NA,TGTGCCAGCAGGGAGGGAGCAACTAATGAAAAACTGTTTTTT,CASREGATNEKLFF
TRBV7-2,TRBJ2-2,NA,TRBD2,TGTGCCAGCAGAGGACTAGCGGGAGGGAACACCGGGGAGCTGTTTTTT,CASRGLAGGNTGELFF
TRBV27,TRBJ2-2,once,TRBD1,TGTGCCAGCAGTTTGTCCGGGACAGCAAACACCGGGGAGCTGTTTTTT,CASSLSGTANTGELFF
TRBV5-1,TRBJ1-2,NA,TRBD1,TGCGCCAGCAGCTTAAGGACAGGGGGCGGCTATGGCTACACCTTC,CASSLRTGGGYGYTF
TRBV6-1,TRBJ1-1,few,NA,TGTGCCAGCGGGGCAGGGATGAATGCTTTCTTT,CASGAGMNAFF
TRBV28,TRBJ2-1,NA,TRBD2,TGTGCCAGCACCAGGCAGACTAGCGGGATGAGTGAGCAGTTCTTC,CASTRQTSGMSEQFF
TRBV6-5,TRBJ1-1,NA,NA,TGTGCCAGCAGCCGACGGGGGGGCCAAGCTTTCTTT,CASSRRGGQAFF
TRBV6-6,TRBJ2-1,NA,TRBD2,TGTGCCAGCAGTCCGGCGGGACTAGCGGGAGTCAATGAGCAGTTCTTC,CASSPAGLAGVNEQFF
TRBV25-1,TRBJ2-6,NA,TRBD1,TGTGCCAGCAGAGCTACAGGGGGGATCTCTGGGGCCAACGTCCTGACTTTC,CASRATGGISGANVLTF
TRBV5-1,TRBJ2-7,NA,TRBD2,TGCGCCAGCAGCGACCCTAGCGGGGCTCTTGAGGAGCAGTACTTC,CASSDPSGALEEQYF